Below, 24 T cell receptor beta chains from the same sample are listed, as sequenced in a study of CD4 T cell repertoires in COVID-19. The assay was immunoSEQ multiplex PCR, and TCRdb's table has in-frame clones only and misses some. Found here are fewer than 100,000 clones, 80% to 90% of them singletons; the top ten hold about 0.61%. The input for sequencing was CD4+ T cells from peripheral blood, taken after recovery from COVID-19. The source of these receptors is a human donor who had COVID-19.

V usage is TRBV5-1 and J usage is TRBJ2-3; D may correspond to TRBD1 or TRBD2 (5 bases each). Germline V gene data show CDR1 as SGHRS and CDR2 as YFSETQ. The ends were cut back, 0 bases at V and 2 bases at J, with 10 bases in the middle. The CDR3 spans 15 residues. CDR3 nucleotide sequence: TGCGCCAGCAGCTTGGTTTGGGGGATCACAGATACGCAGTATTTT. Translating it yields CASSLVWGITDTQYF.

This clone was detected once. V usage is TRBV14 and J usage is TRBJ2-2; 11 positions match TRBD2. The length of the CDR3 is 16 residues. The V gene's germline CDR1 is SGHDN and CDR2 FVKESK. The V and J ends lost 3 bases and 6 bases, in that order; junction bases with no gene match: 6. This chain's CDR3 is CASSQELAGAAGELFF. CDR3 DNA sequence: TGTGCCAGCAGCCAGGAACTAGCGGGGGCGGCCGGGGAGCTGTTTTTT.

The chain links TRBV5-1 to TRBJ2-5; no definite D call. The length of the CDR3 is 13 residues. V shed 1 base and J shed 5 bases, with 9 bases lying between them. The germline V gene has CDR1 SGHRS and CDR2 YFSETQ. The CDR3 loop is CASSLSAGETQYF. CDR3 coding DNA: TGCGCCAGCAGCTTGTCAGCCGGGGAGACCCAGTACTTC.

The chain is built from TRBV11-2 and TRBJ2-7, with 8 nucleotides matching TRBD1. Trimming took 5 bases from V and 0 from J; bases not matched to a gene: 9. CDR1 is SGHAT, CDR2 FQNNGV, per germline. The CDR3 is made up of 16 amino acids. As DNA, the CDR3 is TGTGCCAGCAGCGCTCGGGGACAGGTGATCTCCTACGAGCAGTACTTC. Translation gives CASSARGQVISYEQYF.

The rearrangement links TRBV7-3 to TRBJ1-2; D is ambiguous. V was cut by 3 bases and J by 4 bases, with 12 bases left in between. This CDR3 region has 14 residues. Germline V gene lookup returns CDR1 SGHTA and CDR2 FQGTGA. CDR3 DNA sequence: TGTGCCAGCAGCTTGTCTCCGGACGGCTATGGCTACACCTTC. This gives the protein CASSLSPDGYGYTF. Combining the CDR3 with reference TRBV7-3 and TRBJ1-2 gives the whole variable domain GAGVSQTPSNKVTEKGKYVELRCDPISGHTALYWYRQSLGQGPEFLIYFQGTGAADDSGLPNDRFFAVRPEGSVSTLKIQRTERGDSAVYLCASSLSPDGYGYTFGSGTRLTVV.

This clone occurred once. J is TRBJ2-2 and V is TRBV25-1, with 7 bases identical to TRBD1. Unmatched junction bases numbered 9, after V lost 2 bases and J lost 6 bases. The CDR3 is 16 amino acids. CDR1 and CDR2 (germline): MGHDK, SYGVNS. CDR3 DNA: TGTGCCAGCAGTGAAAGCGACAGGGCGAGAGCCGGGGAGCTGTTTTTT. This sequence encodes CASSESDRARAGELFF.

The chain carries TRBV3-1 (or the pseudogene TRBV3-2) and TRBJ2-3, with 8 positions matching TRBD2. This CDR3 has 17 amino acids. Germline V gene sequence: CDR1 LGHDT, CDR2 YNNKEL (reference sequence). The V gene end was trimmed by 0 bases and the J gene end by 4 bases; junction bases not matched to a gene: 9. The CDR3 loop reads CASSQDRTSRGSDTQYF. The DNA of the CDR3 is TGTGCCAGCAGCCAAGATCGGACTAGCAGGGGTTCAGATACGCAGTATTTT.

The V gene is TRBV6-5, the J gene TRBJ1-2, with D maybe TRBD1 (5 bases). Germline V CDR1 and CDR2: MNHEY, SVGAGI. V lost 7 bases, J lost 11 bases, and 17 bases lay in between. This CDR3 comprises 12 residues. CDR3 DNA sequence: TGTGCCAGCAAGATAGGGACGACAGATTACACCTTC. It yields the protein CASKIGTTDYTF.

The rearrangement joins TRBV19 to TRBJ2-7, with 7 nucleotides matching TRBD2. V gave up 7 bases and J gave up 2 bases; unmatched junction bases: 8. This CDR3 contains 14 residues. In germline, CDR1 is LNHDA, CDR2 SQIVND (reference sequence). The CDR3 spells CASTVSAGPYEQYF. In DNA, the CDR3 is TGTGCCAGTACGGTTTCAGCGGGACCCTACGAGCAGTACTTC.

The chain is built from TRBV7-3 and TRBJ2-6; D remains ambiguous. This CDR3 has 15 residues. Trimming cost V 6 bases and J 0 bases, with 9 bases left between them. From germline, CDR1 is SGHTA and CDR2 FQGTGA. CDR3 sequence: CASSEPLSGANVLTF. The CDR3 nucleotides read TGTGCCAGCAGTGAGCCACTCTCTGGGGCCAACGTCCTGACTTTC.

The V and J genes are TRBV20-1 and TRBJ2-3; TRBD2 matches at 12 bases. Germline CDR1 and CDR2: DFQATT and SNEGSKA (reference sequence). J gave up 6 bases and V 3 bases, and 4 bases lay outside the gene matches. The CDR3 spans 14 residues. The CDR3 nucleotides are TGCAGTGCTAGTATCCTAGCGGGAGGGGATACGCAGTATTTT. This codes for CSASILAGGDTQYF.

This chain connects TRBV11-1 to TRBJ2-2; the D is unclear. The CDR3 sequence is 13 residues long. Germline CDR1 and CDR2: SGHAT and FQDESV (reference sequence). The germline V and J ends were trimmed by 6 bases and 4 bases, with 9 bases remaining between them. CDR3 nucleotides: TGTGCCAGCAGTTCCCGGATCACCGGGGAGCTGTTTTTT. The encoded protein is CASSSRITGELFF. The whole variable domain, remainder taken from reference TRBV11-1 and TRBJ2-2, is EAEVAQSPRYKITEKSQAVAFWCDPISGHATLYWYRQILGQGPELLVQFQDESVVDDSQLPKDRFSAERLKGVDSTLKIQPAELGDSAMYLCASSSRITGELFFGEGSRLTVL.

This clone came up once. The chain is built from TRBV5-4 and TRBJ1-6; no reliable D call. Trimming cost V 0 bases and J 4 bases, with 2 bases left between them. Germline CDR1 reads SGHNT; CDR2 reads YYREEE (reference sequence). This CDR3 region has 13 residues. The CDR3 sequence is CASSLGYNSPLHF. DNA of the CDR3: TGTGCCAGCAGCTTGGGGTATAATTCACCCCTCCACTTT.

V is TRBV2 and J is TRBJ1-2, with a weak D call TRBD1 (6 bases). The V end lost 6 bases, the J end lost 3 bases, and 14 bases lay between the germline ends. The CDR3 loop spans 14 amino acids. Germline V CDR1 and CDR2: SNHLY, FYNNEI. The CDR3 reads CASRATGIYYGYTF. CDR3 in DNA: TGTGCCAGCAGGGCTACAGGGATATACTATGGCTACACCTTC.

This clone was counted only a few times. The chain employs TRBV5-1 and TRBJ2-6; D perhaps matches TRBD2 (6 bases). Germline CDR1 SGHRS, CDR2 YFSETQ. V was cut by 4 bases and J by 2 bases, with 10 bases left in between. The CDR3 is made up of 15 amino acids. Here the CDR3 reads CASSDGTPGANVLTF. Written as DNA, the CDR3 is TGCGCCAGCAGCGATGGGACTCCTGGGGCCAACGTCCTGACTTTC.

V is TRBV12-3 or TRBV12-4 and J is TRBJ1-2, with D perhaps matching TRBD1 (5 bases). Trimming removed 6 bases at V and 8 bases at J, with 13 bases between. CDR3 length equals 12 residues. CDR3 DNA: TGTGCCAGCAGCACGGGACCGCTGGGCTACACCTTC. It translates to CASSTGPLGYTF.

V gene TRBV2 combines with J gene TRBJ2-3; TRBD1 might be the D (6 bases). Trimming removed 3 bases from V and 0 bases from J, with 16 bases in between. The CDR3 extends over 17 amino acids. Germline V gives CDR1 SNHLY, CDR2 FYNNEI. The CDR3 region has the DNA TGTGCCAGCAGTGACCCAAGACAGGACCCTAGCACAGATACGCAGTATTTT. It yields the protein CASSDPRQDPSTDTQYF.

CDR3 sequence reads: CASSGTRYSNQPQHF. CDR3 nucleotide sequence: TGTGCCAGCAGCGGGACAAGATATAGCAATCAGCCCCAGCATTTT. The gene calls are TRBV11-3 and TRBJ1-5; D may be TRBD1 (6 bases). The CDR3 has 15 amino acids. The germline CDR1 and CDR2 sequences are SGHNT and YENEEA. V lost 5 bases, J lost 0 bases, and 11 bases lay in between.

The rearrangement joins TRBV28 to TRBJ1-2; a possible D gene is TRBD1 (5 bases). The CDR3 runs to 13 residues. The V and J ends lost 6 bases and 4 bases respectively, with 12 bases between them. The germline V gene has CDR1 MDHEN and CDR2 SYDVKM. The CDR3 sequence is CASRGDGSYGYTF. DNA of the CDR3: TGTGCCAGCAGGGGGGACGGATCCTATGGCTACACCTTC.

This chain joins TRBV2 and TRBJ1-4; 8 bases line up with TRBD1. The V gene end was trimmed by 8 bases and the J gene end by 0 bases; junction bases not matched to a gene: 2. Germline V CDR1 and CDR2: SNHLY, FYNNEI. The CDR3 contains 14 residues. The CDR3 nucleotides are TGTGCCAGCCAACAGGGGGCAACTAATGAAAAACTGTTTTTT. Residues: CASQQGATNEKLFF.

This clone was found many times. The chain carries TRBV5-1 and TRBJ2-7, with a tentative D call TRBD1 (5 bases). Trimming took 0 bases from V and 3 from J, leaving 10 bases between them. Germline V gives CDR1 SGHRS, CDR2 YFSETQ. The CDR3 covers 14 residues. The CDR3 DNA reads as TGCGCCAGCAGCTTGGGGGGCGCAGGCTACGAGCAGTACTTC. Translating gives CASSLGGAGYEQYF.

This chain joins TRBV3-1 (or the pseudogene TRBV3-2) and TRBJ1-3, with D uncertain. The CDR3 spans 14 residues. Germline CDR1 LGHDT, CDR2 YNNKEL (reference sequence). The germline V and J ends were trimmed by 4 bases and 0 bases, with 7 bases remaining between them. The chain's CDR3 is CASSPVDSGNTIYF. CDR3 coding DNA: TGTGCCAGCAGCCCAGTGGACTCTGGAAACACCATATATTTT.

The CDR3 is CASSLQGQAYNEQFF. CDR3 DNA sequence: TGTGCCAGCAGTCTACAGGGCCAGGCTTACAATGAGCAGTTCTTC. The V gene is TRBV27, the J gene TRBJ2-1, with D perhaps TRBD1 (6 bases). Germline lookup yields CDR1 MNHEY and CDR2 SMNVEV (reference sequence). V was clipped by 5 bases and J by 4 bases, with 15 bases between them. This CDR3 region has 15 residues.

V gene TRBV10-2 combines with J gene TRBJ2-3; 7 nucleotides match TRBD1. V dropped 4 bases and J dropped 5; count of bases not matched to a gene: 6. Per the germline V gene, CDR1 is WSHSY and CDR2 is SAAADI. The CDR3 has 14 residues. CDR3 protein: CASSGQGVGDTQYF. The CDR3, as DNA: TGCGCCAGCAGTGGACAGGGAGTGGGAGATACGCAGTATTTT.